What follows is one T cell receptor beta chain and its context. No antigen is known for it. Repertoires were generated with immunoSEQ multiplex PCR, while TCRdb's copy carries only in-frame clones and drops some. The table has 48,000 or so clones, about nine tenths seen once. These data belong to a study of OX40 agonist ivuxolimab in advanced cancers. Study-wide background: Patients were treated with ivuxolimab, an agonistic anti-OX40 (CD134) antibody. Partial responses were achieved by three patients, of whom one had hepatocellular carcinoma and two had cutaneous melanoma.

Study results and limitations: Dosing at 0.1 to 3.0 mg/kg was accompanied by clonal expansion of CD4+ and CD8+ blood T cells by week 6. The study found that CD8+ T cells averaged more expanded clones than CD4+.

The germline V and J ends were trimmed by 4 bases and 4 bases, with 15 bases remaining between them. This CDR3 comprises 15 residues. The germline V gene encodes CDR1 SGDLS and CDR2 YYNGEE. The TCR comes from an adult with an advanced solid tumor such as melanoma, head and neck, liver or kidney cancer. The specimen was CD4+ or CD8+ T cells sorted from blood, collected in a trial of the OX40 agonist ivuxolimab. This chain joins TRBV9 and TRBJ1-5; no firm D call. The CDR3 DNA reads as TGTGCCAGCAGCCTCGGCGGTGTGGGGAATCAGCCCCAGCATTTT. Translation gives CASSLGGVGNQPQHF.